The 25 T cell receptor beta chains below come from one sample, sequenced in a study of cytomegalovirus exposure and HLA in healthy donors. PCR amplification relied on 60 Vbeta primers (plus 13 Jbeta primers). Assay: immunoSEQ multiplex PCR; the TCRdb copy retains only in-frame clones and omits some. The sample holds about 180,000 clones, over 65% seen once. Sequenced material: PBMCs. These receptor sequences come from a man aged 18 to 29 in good health and CMV-seronegative.

This clone has a single count. The chain carries TRBV6-5 and TRBJ2-1; D call uncertain. CDR3 length: 15 residues. Germline V gene sequence: CDR1 MNHEY, CDR2 SVGAGI. Trimming took off 0 bases at V and 0 bases at J, with 6 bases between the two ends. CDR3 in DNA: TGTGCCAGCAGTTACTCGTACTACTCCTACAATGAGCAGTTCTTC. This sequence encodes CASSYSYYSYNEQFF.

In this sample, this clone turned up once. V and J are TRBV30 and TRBJ2-7; D unclear. Trimming took 0 bases from V and 2 from J, leaving 8 bases between them. The V gene's germline CDR1 is GTSNPN and CDR2 SVGIG (reference sequence). The CDR3 has 13 residues. CDR3 bases: TGTGCCTGGAGTGTACAGTCTACCTACGAGCAGTACTTC. This encodes CAWSVQSTYEQYF.

This clone was seen a few times. This chain joins TRBV10-3 and TRBJ2-7; 10 bases map to TRBD2. This CDR3 is built from 15 residues. The J segment lost 2 bases and the V segment lost 6 bases, leaving 7 bases of the junction unmatched. Germline V gene sequence: CDR1 ENHRY, CDR2 SYGVKD. This CDR3 reads CAISPGTSVAYEQYF. The DNA for the CDR3 is TGTGCCATCAGCCCCGGGACTAGCGTCGCCTACGAGCAGTACTTC.

The CDR3: CASSQGSQGGTYEQYF. The CDR3 bases are TGCGCCAGCAGCCAAGGAAGCCAAGGGGGCACGTACGAGCAGTACTTC. The chain joins TRBV4-1 to TRBJ2-5, with 7 bases identical to TRBD1. With the DNA end fitting TRBJ2-7 better, the J assignment may be wrong. Looked up from germline, CDR1 is MGHRA and CDR2 is YSYEKL. The CDR3 contains 16 residues.

The sample holds a few counts of this clone. V usage is TRBV19 and J usage is TRBJ1-5; 10 nucleotides align to TRBD1. Per the germline V gene, CDR1 is LNHDA and CDR2 is SQIVND (reference sequence). The CDR3 consists of 15 residues. Germline trimming cut 7 bases from V and 7 bases from J; bases unmatched to any gene: 10. CDR3: CASNDRDRGWQPQHF. The CDR3 region has the DNA TGTGCCAGTAATGACCGGGACAGGGGATGGCAGCCCCAGCATTTT.

This chain connects TRBV5-1 to TRBJ1-2; D gene uncertain. This CDR3 is built from 15 residues. V lost 4 bases to trimming and J lost 5 bases, with 18 bases between them. Germline lookup yields CDR1 SGHRS and CDR2 YFSETQ. CDR3 DNA: TGCGCCAGCAGCCCCCGACCGCAGACGGGGTATGGCTACACCTTC. Translation: CASSPRPQTGYGYTF.

The CDR3 DNA reads TGTGCCAGCAGTGGAACAACAGGCCTCCCTAGTAACTATGGCTACACCTTC. Translating it yields CASSGTTGLPSNYGYTF. V is TRBV6-1 and J is TRBJ1-2, with D tentatively TRBD1 (5 bases). With 4 bases removed from V and 1 base from J, the gap between germline ends came to 19 bases. The CDR3 length is 17 residues. Germline CDR1 and CDR2: MNHNS and SASEGT.

The rearrangement joins TRBV4-3 to TRBJ2-7, with D maybe TRBD1 (6 bases). The germline V gene has CDR1 LGHNA and CDR2 YSLEER. The V end was cut by 3 bases, the J end by 4 bases, with 10 bases between. The CDR3 sequence is 13 residues long. CDR3 sequence: CASSQQTGYEQYF. CDR3 sequence (DNA): TGCGCCAGCAGCCAGCAGACAGGTTACGAGCAGTACTTC.

This chain links TRBV5-4 with TRBJ1-6; TRBD1 aligns across 9 bases. V was pared by 4 bases and J by 8 bases, with 7 bases of the junction left unmatched. This CDR3 is built from 15 residues. The germline V gene encodes CDR1 SGHNT and CDR2 YYREEE (reference sequence). CDR3 coding DNA: TGTGCCAGCAGCCCACGACAGGGGGGAGATTCACCCCTCCACTTT. Its translation: CASSPRQGGDSPLHF. Looking up the rest from reference TRBV5-4 and TRBJ1-6 gives the full variable domain: ETGVTQSPTHLIKTRGQQVTLRCSSQSGHNTVSWYQQALGQGPQFIFQYYREEENGRGNFPPRFSGLQFPNYSSELNVNALELDDSALYLCASSPRQGGDSPLHFGNGTRLTVT.

Only a few counts were recorded for this clone. The chain joins TRBV7-2 to TRBJ2-5; D not certain. There are 14 residues in the CDR3. The V and J ends lost 5 bases and 4 bases respectively, with 14 bases between them. From germline, CDR1 is SGHTA and CDR2 FQGNSA. The CDR3 protein is CASSAPGVRETQYF. As DNA, the CDR3 is TGTGCCAGCAGCGCCCCGGGTGTTCGAGAGACCCAGTACTTC.

V and J are TRBV11-3 and TRBJ2-2; possible D gene TRBD2, 6 bases. Deletions cut 5 bases from V and 5 bases from J, with 15 bases between. The CDR3 has 15 amino acids. Germline V gene lookup returns CDR1 SGHNT and CDR2 YENEEA. The CDR3 DNA reads as TGTGCCAGCAGCCCTAGGGGCGGGACTACCGGGGAGCTGTTTTTT. Protein: CASSPRGGTTGELFF.

The genes are TRBV11-1 and TRBJ1-5; 9 nucleotides agree with TRBD1. The CDR3 contains 13 residues. V trimming: 10 bases; J trimming: 8 bases; junction bases outside the gene matches: 9. Looked up from germline, CDR1 is SGHAT and CDR2 is FQDESV (reference sequence). CDR3 DNA: TGTGCCACCGAGACAGGGGGAGAGGAGCCCCAGCATTTT. It yields the protein CATETGGEEPQHF.

J is TRBJ2-6 and V is TRBV29-1, with D possibly TRBD2 on 5 matching bases. The CDR3 is 14 amino acids. Germline-derived CDR1 and CDR2 are SQVTM and ANQGSEA. Trimming shortened V by 4 bases and J by 0 bases, and 7 bases separated the two germline ends. The CDR3 nucleotides are TGCAGCGTTGTTGGGAGCTCTGGGGCCAACGTCCTGACTTTC. This encodes CSVVGSSGANVLTF.

The rearrangement links TRBV6-1 to TRBJ1-1; D may be TRBD1 (6 bases). V was pared by 6 bases and J by 1 base, with 12 bases between. The germline V gene has CDR1 MNHNS and CDR2 SASEGT. CDR3 length equals 14 residues. The CDR3 protein is CASRRDTSNTEAFF. CDR3 DNA sequence: TGTGCCAGCAGGAGGGACACCTCGAACACTGAAGCTTTCTTT.

This sequence joins TRBV5-6 and TRBJ1-4, with 9 bases lining up with TRBD1. Per germline, CDR1 SGHDT and CDR2 YYEEEE. The trim removed 1 base at V and 7 bases at J, leaving 2 bases unmatched. This CDR3 region has 14 residues. This chain's CDR3 is CASSLTGGGEKLFF. CDR3 bases: TGTGCCAGCAGCTTGACAGGGGGCGGTGAAAAACTGTTTTTT. Supplemented by reference TRBV5-6 and TRBJ1-4, the full variable domain reads DAGVTQSPTHLIKTRGQQVTLRCSPKSGHDTVSWYQQALGQGPQFIFQYYEEEERQRGNFPDRFSGHQFPNYSSELNVNALLLGDSALYLCASSLTGGGEKLFFGSGTQLSVL.

The chain links TRBV19 to TRBJ1-2; 7 bases agree with TRBD1. Unmatched junction bases numbered 4, after V lost 1 base and J lost 2 bases. The CDR3 runs 15 residues. CDR1 is LNHDA, CDR2 SQIVND, per germline (reference sequence). CDR3: CASSIAEDRNYGYTF. The CDR3 DNA is TGTGCCAGTAGTATAGCCGAGGACAGGAACTATGGCTACACCTTC.

The genes are TRBV7-6 and TRBJ2-5, with D perhaps matching TRBD1 (5 bases). This CDR3 has 16 residues. Between the trimmed V and J ends, which lost 4 bases and 0 bases, there was a span of 15 bases. Germline V lookup: CDR1 SGHVS, CDR2 FNYEAQ. CDR3 in amino acids: CASSSQTARYQETQYF. The CDR3 region has the DNA TGTGCCAGCAGCTCCCAGACAGCCAGGTACCAAGAGACCCAGTACTTC.

The chain couples TRBV18 to TRBJ1-2; TRBD1 matches 9 bases. Germline V gene sequence: CDR1 KGHSH, CDR2 LQKENI. This CDR3 spans 14 amino acids. The V gene end was trimmed by 1 base and the J gene end by 6 bases; junction bases not matched to a gene: 3. CDR3 in DNA: TGTGCCAGCTCACCACGGACAGGGGCGGATGGCTACACCTTC. Residues: CASSPRTGADGYTF.

The chain uses TRBV27 and TRBJ2-5, with TRBD2 identical over 8 bases. The CDR3 runs to 15 residues. V shed 5 bases and J 5 bases; nucleotides not matched to a gene: 10. Germline lookup yields CDR1 MNHEY and CDR2 SMNVEV (reference sequence). The CDR3 bases are TGTGCCAGCAGTCCGTGGGCGGGAGGTTTGGAGACCCAGTACTTC. As protein: CASSPWAGGLETQYF.

This clone appeared once. The rearrangement links TRBV2 to TRBJ1-3, with D perhaps TRBD1 (6 bases). This CDR3 spans 15 amino acids. The germline gives CDR1 SNHLY, CDR2 FYNNEI. The ends were cut back, 4 bases at V and 1 base at J, with 11 bases in the middle. DNA of the CDR3: TGTGCCAGCAGTGGAGGACAGATATCTGGAAACACCATATATTTT. This translates into CASSGGQISGNTIYF.

The J gene is TRBJ1-4, the V gene TRBV29-1; 7 bases line up with TRBD1. The J segment lost 5 bases and the V segment lost 5 bases, leaving 5 bases of the junction unmatched. The CDR3 has 13 amino acids. CDR1 and CDR2 from the germline V gene are SQVTM and ANQGSEA. The CDR3 here is CSVYRGLNEKLFF. CDR3 DNA sequence: TGCAGCGTTTACAGGGGCCTCAATGAAAAACTGTTTTTT.

The chain employs TRBV5-5 and TRBJ1-2, with 9 bases fitting TRBD1. This CDR3 has 14 amino acids. CDR1 SGHKS and CDR2 YYEKEE come from the germline V gene (reference sequence). V lost 4 bases, J lost 4 bases, and 5 bases stayed unmatched. CDR3 protein: CASSPTDRGYGYTF. DNA for the CDR3: TGTGCCAGCAGCCCCACGGACAGGGGCTATGGCTACACCTTC. Full variable domain (missing parts from reference TRBV5-5 and TRBJ1-2): DAGVTQSPTHLIKTRGQQVTLRCSPISGHKSVSWYQQVLGQGPQFIFQYYEKEERGRGNFPDRFSARQFPNYSSELNVNALLLGDSALYLCASSPTDRGYGYTFGSGTRLTVV.

As to this clone: At one end, the junction sequence differs from germline, possibly due to a read error. The chain uses TRBV7-7 and TRBJ2-1, with a possible D match to TRBD2 (5 bases). The CDR3 loop spans 15 amino acids. The germline CDR1 and CDR2 sequences are SSHAT and FNYEAQ (reference sequence). CDR3 coding DNA: TGTGCTAGCAGCTTAGGCCGAGGGACCTACAATGAGCAGTTCTTC. Translating gives CASSLGRGTYNEQFF.

This clone was seen a single time. J is TRBJ1-3 and V is TRBV28; unclear D gene. CDR1 is MDHEN and CDR2 is SYDVKM in the germline V gene. V lost 1 base and J lost 2, with 6 bases in between. CDR3 length: 14 residues. CDR3 sequence (DNA): TGTGCCAGCAGTTTATTCCCCACTGGAAACACCATATATTTT. This translates into CASSLFPTGNTIYF.

This chain joins TRBV4-3 and TRBJ1-1; 8 positions agree with TRBD1. The CDR3 loop spans 17 amino acids. Unmatched junction bases numbered 12, after V lost 1 base and J lost 5 bases. CDR1 is LGHNA and CDR2 is YSLEER in the germline V gene. The CDR3 DNA is TGCGCCAGCAGCCAAGGGGGGGAACAGGGGGGAAATACTGAAGCTTTCTTT. Translation gives CASSQGGEQGGNTEAFF.